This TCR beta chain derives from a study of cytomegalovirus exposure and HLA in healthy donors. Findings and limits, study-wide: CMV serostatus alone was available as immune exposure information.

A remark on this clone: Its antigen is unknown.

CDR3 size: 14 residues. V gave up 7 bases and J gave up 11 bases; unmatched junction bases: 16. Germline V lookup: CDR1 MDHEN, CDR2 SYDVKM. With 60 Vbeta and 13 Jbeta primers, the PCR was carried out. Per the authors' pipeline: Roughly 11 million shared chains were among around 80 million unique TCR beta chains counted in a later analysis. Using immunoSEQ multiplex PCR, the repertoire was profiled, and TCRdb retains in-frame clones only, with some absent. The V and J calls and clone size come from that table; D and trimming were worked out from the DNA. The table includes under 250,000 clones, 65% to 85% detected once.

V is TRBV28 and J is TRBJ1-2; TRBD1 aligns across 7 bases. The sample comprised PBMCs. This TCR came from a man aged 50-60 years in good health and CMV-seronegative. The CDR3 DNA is TGTGCCAGCATGGATAGGACGGGACAGATAATTTACACCTTC. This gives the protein CASMDRTGQIIYTF.